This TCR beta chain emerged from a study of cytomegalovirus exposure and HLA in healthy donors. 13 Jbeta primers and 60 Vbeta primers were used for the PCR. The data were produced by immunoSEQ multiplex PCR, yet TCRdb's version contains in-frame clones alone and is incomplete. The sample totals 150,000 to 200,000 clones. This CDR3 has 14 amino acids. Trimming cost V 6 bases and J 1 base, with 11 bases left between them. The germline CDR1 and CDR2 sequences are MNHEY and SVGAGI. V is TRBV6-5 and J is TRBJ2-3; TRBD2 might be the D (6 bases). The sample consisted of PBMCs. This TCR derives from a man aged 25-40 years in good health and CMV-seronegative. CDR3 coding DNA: TGTGCCAGCAGCCGTCCGGGGGGCACAGATACGCAGTATTTT. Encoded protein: CASSRPGGTDTQYF.